The 20 T cell receptor beta chains below all came from one sample that was sequenced in a study of T-cell memory formation after mild COVID-19. In TCRdb, the 5' RACE reads were re-called with MiXCR into one record per CDR3 protein. The sample includes around 250,000 distinct CDR3 sequences, 7.5% to 10% seen only once; the top ten take around a fifth. The specimen was PBMCs or a T cell subset sorted from them (not recorded which). The receptors originated from a man aged 18 to 30 who had mild COVID-19 (a few samples of this study predate the infection). Cell type and time point are not known.

The chain employs TRBV6-6 and TRBJ2-7; D unresolved. Trimming cost V 2 bases and J 4 bases, with 18 bases left between them. The length of the CDR3 is 16 residues. Germline CDR1 MNHNY, CDR2 SVGAGI (reference sequence). CDR3 DNA: TGTGCCAGCAGTTACGCCCCAGCTGGGATAGGTTACGAGCAGTACGTC. Encoded protein: CASSYAPAGIGYEQYV.

The rearrangement links TRBV29-1 to TRBJ1-4; no definite D call. V was trimmed by 3 bases and J by 10 bases, leaving 21 bases between them. Germline assignment: CDR1 SQVTM and CDR2 ANQGSEA. There are 15 residues in the CDR3. The CDR3 loop is CSVDRRPVSCGKLFF. The CDR3 DNA is TGCAGCGTTGACAGGCGACCGGTCTCATGTGGAAAACTGTTTTTT.

This clonotype was detected a few times. This CDR3 is CASSLSLTGDGYTF. CDR3 coding DNA: TGTGCCAGCAGTTTATCGCTAACAGGGGATGGCTACACCTTC. The chain links TRBV27 to TRBJ1-2; TRBD1 aligns across 7 bases. Trimming cost V 0 bases and J 6 bases; bases outside gene matches: 4. The CDR3 is 14 amino acids. Germline CDR1 reads MNHEY; CDR2 reads SMNVEV (reference sequence).

The genes are TRBV20-1 and TRBJ2-3, with 10 bases fitting TRBD2. Germline V lookup: CDR1 DFQATT, CDR2 SNEGSKA (reference sequence). V was clipped by 4 bases and J by 6 bases; unmatched bases: 19. CDR3 length: 18 residues. In DNA form, the CDR3 reads TGCAGTGCTATTTTTTCTGTACGGAGCGGGGGGGGCCTGGATACGCAGTATTTT. Encoded protein: CSAIFSVRSGGGLDTQYF.

In its sample, this clonotype was seen once. A read error may account for a junction end that differs from germline. The gene calls are TRBV7-2 and TRBJ2-5; D might be TRBD1 (6 bases). CDR1 is SGHTA, CDR2 FQGNSA, per germline. This CDR3 has 12 residues. Here the CDR3 reads CASSENRETRYF. The CDR3, as DNA: TGTGCCAGCAGCGAAAACAGGGAGACCCGGTACTTC.

V and J are TRBV4-1 and TRBJ2-3, with TRBD1 identical over 7 bases. V lost 5 bases to trimming and J lost 0 bases; unmatched junction nucleotides: 5. CDR1 is MGHRA, CDR2 YSYEKL, per germline. The CDR3 extends over 15 amino acids. The CDR3 sequence: CASSYGQVSTDTQYF. The DNA of the CDR3 is TGCGCCAGCAGCTACGGACAGGTTAGCACAGATACGCAGTATTTT.

The gene calls are TRBV5-1 and TRBJ2-2, with D tentatively TRBD1 (5 bases). The germline V gene has CDR1 SGHRS and CDR2 YFSETQ. The germline V and J ends were trimmed by 0 bases and 2 bases, with 8 bases remaining between them. This CDR3 comprises 15 residues. The CDR3 here is CASSLEGPNTGELFF. CDR3 coding DNA: TGCGCCAGCAGCTTGGAGGGGCCTAACACCGGGGAGCTGTTTTTT.

This clonotype was counted between two and nine times. This sequence joins TRBV28 and TRBJ2-1; 12 bases fit TRBD2. Germline-derived CDR1 and CDR2 are MDHEN and SYDVKM. The CDR3 consists of 15 residues. After removal of 4 bases from V and 9 bases from J, the junction contained 7 bases not matched to a gene. Written as DNA, the CDR3 is TGTGCCAGCAGTTCGCTAGCGGGGGGGCGGGTTGAGCAGTTCTTC. Translated, it gives CASSSLAGGRVEQFF. Combining the CDR3 with reference TRBV28 and TRBJ2-1 gives the whole variable domain DVKVTQSSRYLVKRTGEKVFLECVQDMDHENMFWYRQDPGLGLRLIYFSYDVKMKEKGDIPEGYSVSREKKERFSLILESASTNQTSMYLCASSSLAGGRVEQFFGPGTRLTVL.

This clonotype was observed at least ten times. V and J are TRBV19 and TRBJ1-2; D possibly corresponds to TRBD1 (5 bases). CDR3 length: 14 amino acids. The germline V and J ends were trimmed by 0 bases and 8 bases, with 13 bases remaining between them. CDR1 and CDR2 (germline): LNHDA, SQIVND (reference sequence). CDR3 in DNA: TGTGCCAGTAGTATAGATCGCCGGGGCGGAGGCTACACCTTC. It codes for CASSIDRRGGGYTF. Full variable domain (missing parts from reference TRBV19 and TRBJ1-2): DGGITQSPKYLFRKEGQNVTLSCEQNLNHDAMYWYRQDPGQGLRLIYYSQIVNDFQKGDIAEGYSVSREKKESFPLTVTSAQKNPTAFYLCASSIDRRGGGYTFGSGTRLTVV.

This clonotype was observed a few times. The chain couples TRBV7-7 to TRBJ2-3; TRBD1 matches at 8 bases. Trimming removed 5 bases from V and 4 bases from J; junction bases left unmatched: 5. The CDR3 is made up of 14 amino acids. The germline gives CDR1 SSHAT, CDR2 FNYEAQ (reference sequence). CDR3 amino acids: CASSPDRGSDTQYF. In DNA form, the CDR3 reads TGTGCCAGCAGCCCCGACAGGGGCTCAGATACGCAGTATTTT.

This clonotype was seen only a few times. V usage is TRBV4-1 and J usage is TRBJ1-2; tentatively, D is TRBD1 (5 bases). This CDR3 region has 14 residues. Germline V CDR1 and CDR2: MGHRA, YSYEKL. V shed 6 bases and J shed 2 bases, with 13 bases lying between them. CDR3 residues: CASRGNRKNYGYTF. For the CDR3, the DNA is TGCGCCAGCAGGGGGAACAGGAAAAACTATGGCTACACCTTC.

The chain links TRBV5-1 to TRBJ2-2; D may match TRBD1 or TRBD2 (6 bases each). V dropped 1 base and J dropped 0 bases, with 16 bases sitting between them. Germline V gene sequence: CDR1 SGHRS, CDR2 YFSETQ. This CDR3 has 18 amino acids. CDR3: CASSLSFGGKANTGELFF. For the CDR3, the DNA is TGCGCCAGCAGCTTGAGTTTCGGGGGCAAAGCGAACACCGGGGAGCTGTTTTTT.

J is TRBJ2-2 and V is TRBV20-1, with D tentatively TRBD2 (6 bases). The CDR3 extends over 16 amino acids. V was trimmed by 5 bases and J by 5 bases, leaving 21 bases between them. The germline gives CDR1 DFQATT, CDR2 SNEGSKA (reference sequence). The CDR3 bases are TGCAGTGCTGCGTCTGGTAGCGGTCACCAAACCGGGGAGCTGTTTTTT. Protein sequence: CSAASGSGHQTGELFF.

The chain carries TRBV28 and TRBJ1-3, with no clear D. CDR1 MDHEN and CDR2 SYDVKM come from the germline V gene. V was trimmed by 2 bases and J by 2 bases, leaving 4 bases between them. This CDR3 is 13 amino acids long. CDR3 in amino acids: CASSLGPGNTIYF. Written as DNA, the CDR3 is TGTGCCAGCAGTTTAGGCCCTGGAAACACCATATATTTT.

The rearrangement uses TRBV18 and TRBJ2-5; the match to TRBD2 covers 13 bases. CDR1 and CDR2 from the germline V gene are KGHSH and LQKENI. J gave up 5 bases and V 6 bases, and 6 bases lay outside the gene matches. The CDR3 is 15 amino acids. Here the CDR3 DNA reads TGTGCCAGCTCCCCCGGGACTAGCGGGGATGAGACCCAGTACTTC. Its translation: CASSPGTSGDETQYF.

V gene TRBV20-1 combines with J gene TRBJ2-6; unclear D gene. CDR3 size: 13 residues. Deletions cut 6 bases from V and 4 bases from J, with 10 bases between. Germline V gene data show CDR1 as DFQATT and CDR2 as SNEGSKA (reference sequence). As DNA, the CDR3 is TGCAGTGCCCCCACCCCGGGGGCCAACGTCCTGACTTTC. Translation: CSAPTPGANVLTF.

This clonotype has only a few counts. The chain combines TRBV30 with TRBJ2-3; 7 positions agree with TRBD2. The CDR3 sequence is 14 residues long. Germline trimming cut 0 bases from V and 5 bases from J; bases unmatched to any gene: 5. Germline V gene lookup returns CDR1 GTSNPN and CDR2 SVGIG (reference sequence). In DNA form, the CDR3 reads TGTGCCTGGAGTGTGGGTGGGGGGGAAGATACGCAGTATTTT. The encoded protein is CAWSVGGGEDTQYF.

This clonotype was counted ten times or more. This rearrangement joins TRBV5-6 to TRBJ2-3; D gene uncertain. V dropped 2 bases and J dropped 1 base, with 11 bases sitting between them. The CDR3 is 15 amino acids. From germline, CDR1 is SGHDT and CDR2 YYEEEE. The CDR3 loop reads CASSFVSPGTDTQYF. In nucleotides, the CDR3 is TGTGCCAGCAGCTTCGTATCCCCTGGCACAGATACGCAGTATTTT.

This clonotype was counted a few times. The chain employs TRBV7-2 and TRBJ1-3; maybe TRBD1 (5 bases). This CDR3 region has 13 residues. Trimming took 5 bases from V and 3 from J, leaving 8 bases between them. Germline assignment: CDR1 SGHTA and CDR2 FQGNSA. CDR3 sequence reads: CASSPRVGNTIYF. As DNA, the CDR3 is TGTGCCAGCAGCCCCAGGGTTGGAAACACCATATATTTT.

A few counts support this clonotype. This chain connects TRBV7-2 to TRBJ1-2, with TRBD1 identical over 7 bases. Trimming at V came to 5 bases and at J to 0 bases, leaving 9 bases not matched to a gene. CDR3 size: 16 residues. Germline CDR1 is SGHTA and CDR2 is FQGNSA. CDR3 in amino acids: CASSPRTGGTNYGYTF. DNA for the CDR3: TGTGCCAGCAGCCCCCGGACAGGCGGGACTAACTATGGCTACACCTTC.